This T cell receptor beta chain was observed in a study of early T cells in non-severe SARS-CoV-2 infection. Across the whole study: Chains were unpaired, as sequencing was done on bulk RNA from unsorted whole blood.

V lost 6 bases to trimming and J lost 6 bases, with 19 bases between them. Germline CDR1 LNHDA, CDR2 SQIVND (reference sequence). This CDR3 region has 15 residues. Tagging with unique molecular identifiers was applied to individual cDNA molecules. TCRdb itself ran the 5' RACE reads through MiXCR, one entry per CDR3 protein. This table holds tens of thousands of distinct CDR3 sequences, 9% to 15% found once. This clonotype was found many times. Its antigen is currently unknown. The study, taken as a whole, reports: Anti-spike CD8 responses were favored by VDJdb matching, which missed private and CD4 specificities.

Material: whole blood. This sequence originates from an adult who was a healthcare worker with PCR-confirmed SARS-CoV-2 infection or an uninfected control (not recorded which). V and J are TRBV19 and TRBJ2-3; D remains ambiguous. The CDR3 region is CASRVTYLDRDTQYF. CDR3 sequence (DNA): TGTGCCAGTAGGGTCACTTACCTGGATCGGGATACGCAGTATTTT. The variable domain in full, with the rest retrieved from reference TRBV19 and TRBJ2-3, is DGGITQSPKYLFRKEGQNVTLSCEQNLNHDAMYWYRQDPGQGLRLIYYSQIVNDFQKGDIAEGYSVSREKKESFPLTVTSAQKNPTAFYLCASRVTYLDRDTQYFGPGTRLTVL.